This T cell receptor beta chain was observed in a study of blood T cells in healthy people across ages. Broader study findings: Possibly, changes in expanded clonotypes were confounded because donor CMV status was unknown. Observed TCR beta diversity per million T cells went down as age went up. This fall followed a roughly linear course with age.

Every donor contributed about 10 milliliters of peripheral blood by blood draw. This clonotype was detected a few times. Its specificity is unknown. A second PCR of 7 to 11 cycles used a sample-barcoded 5' primer and a J-beta primer mix. MiXCR, applied by TCRdb to the 5' RACE reads, yields one record per CDR3 protein. The sample includes approximately 830,000 distinct CDR3 sequences, under 80% seen only once; the top ten take 28%. The CDR3 is 16 residues long. Germline CDR1 SQVTM, CDR2 ANQGSEA. V lost 0 bases and J lost 2; bases outside the gene matches: 5. The sequence came from a man aged 30 to 45 in good health. The chain combines TRBV29-1 with TRBJ2-3, with 10 bases aligning to TRBD1. The material sequenced was blood. The CDR3 nucleotides read TGCAGCGTTGAAGATCCGGGACAGGGGACCACAGATACGCAGTATTTT. Its translation is CSVEDPGQGTTDTQYF.